This paragraph reports one T cell receptor (beta chain). As yet, its antigen is unknown. These data belong to a study of T cells in localized non-small cell lung cancer. Repertoires were generated with immunoSEQ multiplex PCR, while TCRdb's copy carries only in-frame clones and drops some. Of about 41,000 clones in the sample, approximately 90% were seen once. Study-wide findings and caveats: Among the top 100 tumor clones, a median approximately 55 appeared in adjacent lung.

The source is a woman aged 18-49 years with stage III lung adenocarcinoma. The material was peripheral blood, obtained before any cancer treatment.

DNA of the CDR3: TGTGCCAGCAGCTCGGGCGGACTAGCGGAGACCCAGTACTTC. This translates into CASSSGGLAETQYF. The chain uses TRBV9 and TRBJ2-5; 9 bases fit TRBD2. The CDR3 is made up of 14 amino acids. V gave up 4 bases and J gave up 5 bases; unmatched junction bases: 6. Germline CDR1 reads SGDLS; CDR2 reads YYNGEE.